A selection of T cell receptor beta chains follows, all from one sample in a study of T cells after somatic rescue of genetic block. Measured with immunoSEQ multiplex PCR; TCRdb has only the in-frame clones, and not every one. The table includes about 72,000 clones, approximately 90% detected once. Sequenced: peripheral blood mononuclear cells (PBMCs). The origin of the receptors is a man between 25 and 39 years old. CDR3s include the opening cysteine and the closing phenylalanine or tryptophan. The D gene is left open where the match is weak. Expanded clones are given a class, and other clones once, few, many or no size at all.

CDR3aa: CASSLTAPNSNYGYTF; CDR3nt: TGCGCCAGCAGCTTGACAGCTCCCAATTCTAACTATGGCTACACCTTC; v_gene: TRBV5-1; j_gene: TRBJ1-2; abundance: NA; d_gene: NA
CDR3aa: CASSIGQGPYGYTF; CDR3nt: TGTGCCAGCAGCATAGGACAGGGACCCTATGGCTACACCTTC; v_gene: TRBV5-6; j_gene: TRBJ1-2; abundance: NA; d_gene: TRBD1
CDR3aa: CASSEYGASPYNEQFF; CDR3nt: TGTGCCAGCAGTGAATATGGGGCATCCCCCTACAATGAGCAGTTCTTC; v_gene: TRBV25-1; j_gene: TRBJ2-1; abundance: NA; d_gene: NA
CDR3aa: CASSGGTGNQPQHF; CDR3nt: TGTGCCAGCAGTGGGGGGACAGGGAATCAGCCCCAGCATTTT; v_gene: TRBV25-1; j_gene: TRBJ1-5; abundance: NA; d_gene: TRBD1
CDR3aa: CASSVIEGNNEQFF; CDR3nt: TGTGCCAGCAGCGTGATAGAGGGAAACAATGAGCAGTTCTTC; v_gene: TRBV9; j_gene: TRBJ2-1; abundance: once; d_gene: NA
CDR3aa: CASSDYGTGSYGYTF; CDR3nt: TGTGCCAGCAGTGATTACGGGACAGGGAGCTATGGCTACACCTTC; v_gene: TRBV2; j_gene: TRBJ1-2; abundance: once; d_gene: TRBD1
CDR3aa: CASSSGTSAYNEQFF; CDR3nt: TGTGCCAGCAGTTCCGGGACTAGCGCGTACAATGAGCAGTTCTTC; v_gene: TRBV5-4; j_gene: TRBJ2-1; abundance: NA; d_gene: TRBD2
CDR3aa: CASSPGLGPNSNQPQHF; CDR3nt: TGTGCCAGCAGCCCCGGGCTAGGTCCTAATAGCAATCAGCCCCAGCATTTT; v_gene: TRBV7-2; j_gene: TRBJ1-5; abundance: NA; d_gene: NA
CDR3aa: CASSFSGGPVTGELFF; CDR3nt: TGTGCCAGCAGCTTCTCGGGAGGGCCGGTCACCGGGGAGCTGTTTTTT; v_gene: TRBV11-2; j_gene: TRBJ2-2; abundance: NA; d_gene: TRBD2
CDR3aa: CASSSQGNTEAFF; CDR3nt: TGTGCCAGCAGTTCACAGGGAAACACTGAAGCTTTCTTT; v_gene: TRBV6-1; j_gene: TRBJ1-1; abundance: many; d_gene: NA
CDR3aa: CASSHAFGQGRGATDTQYF; CDR3nt: TGTGCCAGCAGCCACGCTTTTGGACAGGGTAGGGGCGCCACAGATACGCAGTATTTT; v_gene: TRBV7-9; j_gene: TRBJ2-3; abundance: NA; d_gene: TRBD1
CDR3aa: CASSFAGAMKNIQYF; CDR3nt: TGTGCCAGCAGTTTTGCGGGGGCTATGAAAAACATTCAGTACTTC; v_gene: TRBV28; j_gene: TRBJ2-4; abundance: NA; d_gene: NA
CDR3aa: CASSPDTGELFF; CDR3nt: TGTGCCAGCAGCCCGGACACCGGGGAGCTGTTTTTT; v_gene: TRBV7-2; j_gene: TRBJ2-2; abundance: NA; d_gene: NA
CDR3aa: CASSLSFGTAYYEQYF; CDR3nt: TGTGCCAGCAGCTTGTCTTTCGGGACAGCTTACTACGAGCAGTACTTC; v_gene: TRBV5-5; j_gene: TRBJ2-7; abundance: NA; d_gene: TRBD1
CDR3aa: CASSLEARSRGQYF; CDR3nt: TGTGCCAGCAGCTTAGAAGCCAGGTCCCGCGGGCAGTACTTC; v_gene: TRBV5-5; j_gene: TRBJ2-7; abundance: NA; d_gene: NA
CDR3aa: CASRGWGAQETQYF; CDR3nt: TGTGCCAGCAGAGGCTGGGGCGCCCAAGAGACCCAGTACTTC; v_gene: TRBV27; j_gene: TRBJ2-5; abundance: NA; d_gene: NA
CDR3aa: CASSQVGGTNTGELFF; CDR3nt: TGCGCCAGCAGCCAAGTGGGAGGAACGAACACCGGGGAGCTGTTTTTT; v_gene: TRBV4-1; j_gene: TRBJ2-2; abundance: once; d_gene: NA
CDR3aa: CASSQDRGLGTQYF; CDR3nt: TGCGCCAGCAGCCAAGACAGGGGGCTCGGGACCCAGTACTTC; v_gene: TRBV4-3; j_gene: TRBJ2-5; abundance: few; d_gene: TRBD1
CDR3aa: CASSIAGASGYNEQFF; CDR3nt: TGTGCCAGTAGTATAGCTGGGGCTAGCGGTTACAATGAGCAGTTCTTC; v_gene: TRBV19; j_gene: TRBJ2-1; abundance: NA; d_gene: TRBD2
CDR3aa: CASSQGLEEVFMNTEAFF; CDR3nt: TGCGCCAGCAGCCAAGGTTTGGAGGAGGTGTTCATGAACACTGAAGCTTTCTTT; v_gene: TRBV4-1; j_gene: TRBJ1-1; abundance: few; d_gene: NA
CDR3aa: CASSRVGILASGTDEQFF; CDR3nt: TGTGCCAGCAGCAGGGTCGGGATCCTAGCTAGCGGGACCGATGAGCAGTTCTTC; v_gene: TRBV28; j_gene: TRBJ2-1; abundance: NA; d_gene: TRBD2
CDR3aa: CASSPAGTSGGAGDYTQYF; CDR3nt: TGTGCCAGCAGTCCGGCCGGGACTAGCGGGGGGGCCGGGGATTATACGCAGTATTTT; v_gene: TRBV4-2; j_gene: TRBJ2-3; abundance: once; d_gene: TRBD2
CDR3aa: CASSSQGLHTDTQYF; CDR3nt: TGCGCCAGCAGCTCCCAGGGGCTACATACAGATACGCAGTATTTT; v_gene: TRBV5-1; j_gene: TRBJ2-3; abundance: NA; d_gene: NA
CDR3aa: CSGGTDTQYF; CDR3nt: TGCAGTGGGGGCACAGATACGCAGTATTTT; v_gene: TRBV20-1; j_gene: TRBJ2-3; abundance: NA; d_gene: NA
CDR3aa: CASSSRAGGAYEQYF; CDR3nt: TGTGCCAGCAGCTCGCGTGCGGGCGGGGCCTACGAGCAGTACTTC; v_gene: TRBV7-2; j_gene: TRBJ2-7; abundance: NA; d_gene: NA
CDR3aa: CASSLIPDRGNEQYF; CDR3nt: TGTGCCAGCAGCTTAATTCCGGACAGGGGGAACGAGCAGTACTTC; v_gene: TRBV7-2; j_gene: TRBJ2-7; abundance: NA; d_gene: TRBD1
CDR3aa: CASTPGEKLFF; CDR3nt: TGTGCCAGCACCCCCGGCGAAAAACTGTTTTTT; v_gene: TRBV28; j_gene: TRBJ1-4; abundance: NA; d_gene: NA
CDR3aa: CASSLTGGNQPQHF; CDR3nt: TGCGCCAGCAGCTTGACAGGTGGCAATCAGCCCCAGCATTTT; v_gene: TRBV5-1; j_gene: TRBJ1-5; abundance: NA; d_gene: NA
CDR3aa: CASSGGPSRGNLNEQYF; CDR3nt: TGTGCCAGTAGCGGAGGCCCCTCTAGAGGGAATTTGAACGAGCAGTACTTC; v_gene: TRBV19; j_gene: TRBJ2-7; abundance: NA; d_gene: NA
CDR3aa: CASSLETDIHTGELFF; CDR3nt: TGTGCCAGCAGCTTAGAGACGGACATCCACACCGGGGAGCTGTTTTTT; v_gene: TRBV11-3; j_gene: TRBJ2-2; abundance: NA; d_gene: NA
CDR3aa: CASTLLGGDTQYF; CDR3nt: TGTGCCAGCACCCTATTGGGCGGAGATACGCAGTATTTT; v_gene: TRBV6-5; j_gene: TRBJ2-3; abundance: NA; d_gene: NA
CDR3aa: CASSLGLHYEQYF; CDR3nt: TGTGCCAGCAGCTTGGGACTGCACTACGAGCAGTACTTC; v_gene: TRBV7-6; j_gene: TRBJ2-7; abundance: NA; d_gene: NA
CDR3aa: CASGGGYEQYF; CDR3nt: TGTGCCAGCGGGGGGGGCTACGAGCAGTACTTC; v_gene: TRBV6-1; j_gene: TRBJ2-7; abundance: NA; d_gene: TRBD2
CDR3aa: CASSLEGGMGGQPQHF; CDR3nt: TGTGCCAGCAGCTTAGAGGGTGGGATGGGTGGCCAGCCCCAGCATTTT; v_gene: TRBV11-2; j_gene: TRBJ1-5; abundance: NA; d_gene: NA
CDR3aa: CASTSTDTQYF; CDR3nt: TGTGCCAGCACGTCCACAGATACGCAGTATTTT; v_gene: TRBV2; j_gene: TRBJ2-3; abundance: NA; d_gene: NA
CDR3aa: CASSGDRGVYNEQFF; CDR3nt: TGTGCCAGCAGCGGTGACAGGGGGGTCTACAATGAGCAGTTCTTC; v_gene: TRBV7-8; j_gene: TRBJ2-1; abundance: NA; d_gene: TRBD1
CDR3aa: CASSLGQVYEQYF; CDR3nt: TGTGCCAGCAGCCTCGGACAGGTCTACGAGCAGTACTTC; v_gene: TRBV7-9; j_gene: TRBJ2-7; abundance: NA; d_gene: TRBD1
CDR3aa: CASSQDLPRAGGYTF; CDR3nt: TGTGCCAGCAGCCAAGATCTACCCAGGGCGGGCGGCTACACCTTC; v_gene: TRBV4-2; j_gene: TRBJ1-2; abundance: NA; d_gene: NA
CDR3aa: CASSPPEAPYEQYF; CDR3nt: TGTGCCAGCTCACCACCCGAGGCCCCCTACGAGCAGTACTTC; v_gene: TRBV18; j_gene: TRBJ2-7; abundance: NA; d_gene: NA
CDR3aa: CASSEGRGLNEKLFF; CDR3nt: TGTGCCAGCAGCGAGGGGAGAGGGTTAAATGAAAAACTGTTTTTT; v_gene: TRBV6-1; j_gene: TRBJ1-4; abundance: NA; d_gene: NA
CDR3aa: CASSKELGQEVRYF; CDR3nt: TGTGCCAGCAGCAAAGAGCTTGGGCAGGAGGTGCGTTACTTC; v_gene: TRBV21-1; j_gene: TRBJ2-7; abundance: NA; d_gene: NA
CDR3aa: CASSSPSLAGVVNEQFF; CDR3nt: TGTGCCAGCAGTTCCCCCTCCCTAGCGGGAGTAGTCAATGAGCAGTTCTTC; v_gene: TRBV28; j_gene: TRBJ2-1; abundance: once; d_gene: TRBD2
CDR3aa: CASIGQGGEKLFF; CDR3nt: TGTGCCAGCATAGGACAGGGAGGTGAAAAACTGTTTTTT; v_gene: TRBV2; j_gene: TRBJ1-4; abundance: NA; d_gene: TRBD1
CDR3aa: CSVERNEKLFF; CDR3nt: TGCAGCGTTGAAAGGAATGAAAAACTGTTTTTT; v_gene: TRBV29-1; j_gene: TRBJ1-4; abundance: NA; d_gene: NA
CDR3aa: CASSIEGLAGYNEQFF; CDR3nt: TGTGCCAGTAGTATAGAGGGACTAGCGGGATACAATGAGCAGTTCTTC; v_gene: TRBV19; j_gene: TRBJ2-1; abundance: NA; d_gene: TRBD2
CDR3aa: CASTGLAGVPETQYF; CDR3nt: TGTGCCAGCACCGGACTAGCGGGAGTCCCAGAGACCCAGTACTTC; v_gene: TRBV2; j_gene: TRBJ2-5; abundance: NA; d_gene: TRBD2
CDR3aa: CASSPQGPGLALETQYF; CDR3nt: TGTGCCAGCAGCCCGCAAGGACCGGGACTAGCGTTGGAGACCCAGTACTTC; v_gene: TRBV9; j_gene: TRBJ2-5; abundance: NA; d_gene: TRBD2
CDR3aa: CASSQVGRGSYGYTF; CDR3nt: TGCGCCAGCAGCCAAGTCGGGAGAGGGAGTTATGGCTACACCTTC; v_gene: TRBV4-3; j_gene: TRBJ1-2; abundance: NA; d_gene: NA